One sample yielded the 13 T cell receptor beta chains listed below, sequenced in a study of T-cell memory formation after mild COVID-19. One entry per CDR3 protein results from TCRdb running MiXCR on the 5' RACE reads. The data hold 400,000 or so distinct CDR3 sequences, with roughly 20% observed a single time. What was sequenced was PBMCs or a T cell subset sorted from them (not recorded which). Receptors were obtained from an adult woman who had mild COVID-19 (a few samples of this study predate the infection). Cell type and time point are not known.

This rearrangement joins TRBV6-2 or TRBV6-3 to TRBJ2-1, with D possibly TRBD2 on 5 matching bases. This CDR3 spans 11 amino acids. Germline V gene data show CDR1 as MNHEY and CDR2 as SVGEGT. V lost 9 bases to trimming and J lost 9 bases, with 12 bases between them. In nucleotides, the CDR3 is TGTGCCAGTCGTGTCCGGGGTGAGCAGTTCTTC. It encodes CASRVRGEQFF.

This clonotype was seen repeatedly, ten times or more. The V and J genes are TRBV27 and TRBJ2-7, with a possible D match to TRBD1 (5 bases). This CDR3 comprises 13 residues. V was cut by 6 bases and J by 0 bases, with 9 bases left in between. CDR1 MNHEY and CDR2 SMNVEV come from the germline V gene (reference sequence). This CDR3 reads CASSLRDSYEQYF. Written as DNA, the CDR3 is TGTGCCAGCAGCCTCAGGGACTCCTACGAGCAGTACTTC.

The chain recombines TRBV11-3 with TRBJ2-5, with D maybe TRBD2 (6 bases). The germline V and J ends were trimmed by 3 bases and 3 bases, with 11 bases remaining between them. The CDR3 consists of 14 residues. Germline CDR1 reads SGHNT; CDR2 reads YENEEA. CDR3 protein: CASSFRVAEETQYF. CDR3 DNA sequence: TGTGCCAGCAGCTTTAGAGTAGCGGAAGAGACCCAGTACTTC.

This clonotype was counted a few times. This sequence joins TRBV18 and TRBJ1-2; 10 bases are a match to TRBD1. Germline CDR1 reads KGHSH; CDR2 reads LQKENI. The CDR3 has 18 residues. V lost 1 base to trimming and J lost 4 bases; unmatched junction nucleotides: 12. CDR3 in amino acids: CASSPRPHTRTGGYGYTF. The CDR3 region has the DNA TGTGCCAGCTCACCACGTCCCCACACCCGGACAGGGGGCTATGGCTACACCTTC.

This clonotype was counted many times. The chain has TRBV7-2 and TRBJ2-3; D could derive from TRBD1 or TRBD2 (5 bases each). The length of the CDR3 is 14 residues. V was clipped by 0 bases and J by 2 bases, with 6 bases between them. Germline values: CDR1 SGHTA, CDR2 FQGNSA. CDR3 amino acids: CASSLAGPTDTQYF. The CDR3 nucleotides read TGTGCCAGCAGCTTAGCGGGACCCACAGATACGCAGTATTTT.

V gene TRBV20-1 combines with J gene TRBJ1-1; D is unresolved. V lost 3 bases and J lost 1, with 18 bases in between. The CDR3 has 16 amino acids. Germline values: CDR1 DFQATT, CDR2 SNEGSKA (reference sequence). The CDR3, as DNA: TGCAGTGCTAGGGTAAAGTGGAAAGGGTCGAACACTGAAGCTTTCTTT. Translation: CSARVKWKGSNTEAFF.

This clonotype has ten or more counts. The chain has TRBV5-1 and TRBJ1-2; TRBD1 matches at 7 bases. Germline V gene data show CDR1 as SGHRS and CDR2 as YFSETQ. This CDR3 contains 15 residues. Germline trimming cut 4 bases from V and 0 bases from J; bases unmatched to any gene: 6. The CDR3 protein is CASSSGTAANYGYTF. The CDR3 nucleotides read TGCGCCAGCAGCAGCGGGACAGCAGCTAACTATGGCTACACCTTC.

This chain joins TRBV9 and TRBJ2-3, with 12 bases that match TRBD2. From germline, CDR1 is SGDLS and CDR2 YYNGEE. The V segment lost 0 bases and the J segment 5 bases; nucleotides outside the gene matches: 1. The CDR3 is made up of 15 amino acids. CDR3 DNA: TGTGCCAGCAGCGTAGGGGGACTAGCGGGAGATACGCAGTATTTT. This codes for CASSVGGLAGDTQYF.

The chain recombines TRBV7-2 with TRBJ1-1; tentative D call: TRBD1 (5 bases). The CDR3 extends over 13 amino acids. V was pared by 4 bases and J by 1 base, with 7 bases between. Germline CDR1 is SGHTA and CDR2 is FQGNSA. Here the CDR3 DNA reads TGTGCCAGCAGCTGGACACAGAACACTGAAGCTTTCTTT. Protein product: CASSWTQNTEAFF.

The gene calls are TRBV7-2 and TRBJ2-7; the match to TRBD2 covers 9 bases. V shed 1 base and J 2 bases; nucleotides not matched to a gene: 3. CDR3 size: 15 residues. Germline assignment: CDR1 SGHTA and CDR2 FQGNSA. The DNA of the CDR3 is TGTGCCAGCAGCTTAGAAGCGGGAGGTCCCTACGAGCAGTACTTC. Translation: CASSLEAGGPYEQYF.

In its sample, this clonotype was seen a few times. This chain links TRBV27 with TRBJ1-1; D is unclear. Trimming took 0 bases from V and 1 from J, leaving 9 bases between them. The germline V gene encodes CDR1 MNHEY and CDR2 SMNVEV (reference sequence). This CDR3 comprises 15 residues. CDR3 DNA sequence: TGTGCCAGCAGTTTATCGGTTTACCAGAACACTGAAGCTTTCTTT. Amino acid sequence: CASSLSVYQNTEAFF.

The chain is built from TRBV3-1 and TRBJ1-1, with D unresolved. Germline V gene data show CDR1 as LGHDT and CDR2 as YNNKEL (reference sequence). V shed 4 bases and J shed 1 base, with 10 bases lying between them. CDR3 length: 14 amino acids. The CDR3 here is CASSLYERNTEAFF. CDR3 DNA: TGTGCCAGCAGCCTATATGAGAGGAACACTGAAGCTTTCTTT.

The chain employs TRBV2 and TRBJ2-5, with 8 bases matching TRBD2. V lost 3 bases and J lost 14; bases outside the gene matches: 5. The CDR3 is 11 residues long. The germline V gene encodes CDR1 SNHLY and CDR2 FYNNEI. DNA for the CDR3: TGTGCCAGCAGTGAGGGGACTAGTCCCTACTTC. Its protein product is CASSEGTSPYF.